The rows below give T cell receptor beta chains drawn from one sample of a study of blood T cell repertoires in COVID-19. Data came from immunoSEQ multiplex PCR; TCRdb stores just in-frame clones and leaves some out. The table shows around 190,000 clones, with 76% occurring only once. Sequenced sample: peripheral blood. Receptor source: a woman aged 50 to 60 with active or convalescent COVID-19. CDR3s include the opening cysteine and the closing phenylalanine or tryptophan. The order of the fields is V gene, J gene, clone size, D gene, CDR3 protein, CDR3 DNA. A D gene is named only where the DNA matches it firmly. Size tells how often a clone was seen (once, few, many) or the class of an expanded clone, and some rows leave it out.

TRBV23-1,TRBJ1-2,NA,NA,CASSQILGTLYGYTF,TGCGCCAGCAGTCAAATTTTGGGGACACTCTATGGCTACACCTTC
TRBV5-6,TRBJ2-3,NA,TRBD2,CASNQRGIRDTQYF,TGTGCCAGCAACCAGCGGGGGATTCGAGATACGCAGTATTTT
TRBV12-5,TRBJ2-3,NA,TRBD1,CASGPGTGADTQYF,TGTGCTAGTGGTCCCGGGACAGGGGCAGATACGCAGTATTTT
TRBV29-1,TRBJ2-7,NA,TRBD1,CSVYSTGGPRSEQYF,TGCAGCGTTTACAGTACAGGGGGCCCGAGGAGCGAGCAGTACTTC
TRBV4-3,TRBJ1-1,NA,NA,CASSQDQRYTEAFF,TGCGCCAGCAGCCAAGATCAGAGGTACACTGAAGCTTTCTTT
TRBV7-2,TRBJ2-7,NA,TRBD1,CASSSDRSSYEQYF,TGTGCCAGCAGCTCGGACAGGAGTTCCTACGAGCAGTACTTC
TRBV11-2,TRBJ2-2,NA,TRBD2,CASSRLAGNTGELFF,TGTGCCAGCAGCAGACTAGCGGGGAACACCGGGGAGCTGTTTTTT
TRBV18,TRBJ2-1,once,TRBD2,CASSPKLAGEYEQFF,TGTGCCAGCTCACCAAAACTAGCGGGAGAATATGAGCAGTTCTTC
TRBV30,TRBJ2-3,NA,TRBD2,CAWSVLASTDTQYF,TGTGCCTGGAGTGTACTAGCGAGCACAGATACGCAGTATTTT
TRBV11-2,TRBJ2-1,NA,TRBD2,CASRSKAGGGTNEQFF,TGTGCCAGCAGGTCAAAAGCGGGGGGCGGGACAAATGAGCAGTTCTTC
TRBV3-1/TRBV3-2,TRBJ2-3,NA,NA,CASSPTRVGAQYF,TGTGCCAGCAGCCCGACTAGGGTAGGGGCGCAGTATTTT